The 16 T cell receptor beta chains in this list originate from one sample, sequenced in a study of T cell responses to AZD1222 COVID-19 vaccine. Clones were sequenced by immunoSEQ multiplex PCR, and TCRdb holds only the in-frame ones, with some missing. The profile shows fewer than 150,000 clones, approximately 88% of them singletons. Source: peripheral blood, taken on day 0 of AZD1222 vaccination. These receptors all stem from an adult in good health.

J is TRBJ2-3 and V is TRBV6-5; 9 positions match TRBD1. The CDR3 is made up of 15 amino acids. V dropped 6 bases and J dropped 6; count of bases not matched to a gene: 10. Looked up from germline, CDR1 is MNHEY and CDR2 is SVGAGI. CDR3 amino acids: CASRPGTGLVDTQYF. CDR3 bases: TGTGCCAGCAGACCCGGGACAGGGCTGGTTGATACGCAGTATTTT.

V is TRBV3-1 (or the pseudogene TRBV3-2) and J is TRBJ2-2; D uncertain. Trimming cost V 4 bases and J 7 bases, with 10 bases left between them. The CDR3 runs to 13 residues. CDR1 is LGHDT and CDR2 is YNNKEL in the germline V gene (reference sequence). The CDR3 sequence: CASSRTGDGELFF. The CDR3 bases are TGTGCCAGCAGCCGCACGGGTGACGGGGAGCTGTTTTTT.

Only a few counts were recorded for this clone. This specimen includes other DNA sequences encoding the same CDR3. V gene TRBV9 combines with J gene TRBJ1-1; 10 bases map to TRBD1. The CDR3 totals 15 residues. Trimming cost V 2 bases and J 1 base; bases outside gene matches: 2. CDR1 is SGDLS and CDR2 is YYNGEE in the germline V gene. CDR3 region: CASSVGTGANTEAFF. DNA for the CDR3: TGTGCCAGCAGCGTTGGGACAGGGGCGAACACTGAAGCTTTCTTT.

This chain connects TRBV2 to TRBJ1-1, with D possibly matching TRBD1 (6 bases). The CDR3 contains 13 residues. The V end was cut by 7 bases, the J end by 7 bases, with 16 bases between. The germline V gene has CDR1 SNHLY and CDR2 FYNNEI. The CDR3 reads CASTRPDRLEAFF. DNA of the CDR3: TGTGCCAGCACCCGACCGGACAGACTTGAAGCTTTCTTT.

CDR3 protein: CASSQETGVGDTQYF. In DNA form, the CDR3 reads TGCGCCAGCAGCCAAGAGACAGGGGTCGGGGATACGCAGTATTTT. This chain joins TRBV4-3 and TRBJ2-3; the match to TRBD1 covers 8 bases. From germline, CDR1 is LGHNA and CDR2 YSLEER. V trimming: 0 bases; J trimming: 6 bases; junction bases outside the gene matches: 5. This CDR3 is 15 amino acids long.

The rearrangement links TRBV6-6 to TRBJ2-1, with D tentatively TRBD2 (5 bases). The CDR3 spans 13 residues. Trimming took off 2 bases at V and 9 bases at J, with 11 bases between the two ends. Germline V CDR1 and CDR2: MNHNY, SVGAGI (reference sequence). CDR3 protein: CASSYGSGREQFF. The CDR3 DNA reads TGTGCCAGCAGTTACGGGAGCGGTCGTGAGCAGTTCTTC.

Concerning this clone: One junction end disagrees with the germline gene, perhaps due to a read error. The chain combines TRBV6-2 or TRBV6-3 with TRBJ2-5, with 8 bases matching TRBD2. The CDR3 contains 14 residues. Germline CDR1 and CDR2: MNHEY and SVGEGT. The CDR3 here is CASSDSGGPETQYF. The CDR3 coding sequence is TGTGCCAGCAGTGACTCGGGGGGGCCTGAGACCCAGTACTTC.

The genes are TRBV7-2 and TRBJ2-1; D possibly uses TRBD1 or TRBD2 (5 bases each). Germline V lookup: CDR1 SGHTA, CDR2 FQGNSA. Trimming took off 6 bases at V and 3 bases at J, with 18 bases between the two ends. The CDR3 is 16 amino acids. For the CDR3, the DNA is TGTGCCAGCAGACCACTAGGTTCAGGGTACTACAATGAGCAGTTCTTC. This sequence encodes CASRPLGSGYYNEQFF.

The J gene is TRBJ1-1, the V gene TRBV11-2; D unresolved. Germline V gene lookup returns CDR1 SGHAT and CDR2 FQNNGV. Trimming cost V 0 bases and J 6 bases, with 14 bases left between them. The CDR3 runs to 15 residues. CDR3 sequence (DNA): TGTGCCAGCAGCTTAGAACCGGGGTCGGTGGCTGAAGCTTTCTTT. Protein sequence: CASSLEPGSVAEAFF.

The chain uses TRBV10-3 and TRBJ1-5; no firm D call. Germline V CDR1 and CDR2: ENHRY, SYGVKD. This CDR3 comprises 13 residues. V was cut by 6 bases and J by 7 bases, with 13 bases left in between. The CDR3 loop reads CAISDWEGQPQHF. CDR3 DNA: TGTGCCATCAGCGACTGGGAAGGGCAGCCCCAGCATTTT.

This chain links TRBV6-1 with TRBJ2-3; 8 bases match TRBD1. Germline loops: CDR1 MNHNS, CDR2 SASEGT. The CDR3 runs 15 residues. J was trimmed by 0 bases and V by 3 bases; bases with no gene match: 2. In DNA form, the CDR3 reads TGTGCCAGCAGTGAGAGGACAGGGAGCACAGATACGCAGTATTTT. Translating gives CASSERTGSTDTQYF.

The V call is TRBV7-9, the J call TRBJ2-1, with a weak D call TRBD2 (6 bases). The CDR3 loop spans 15 amino acids. Germline V gene lookup returns CDR1 SEHNR and CDR2 FQNEAQ (reference sequence). V was pared by 4 bases and J by 7 bases, with 17 bases between. The CDR3 spells CASSSRLEALNEQFF. DNA for the CDR3: TGTGCCAGCAGCTCTCGACTAGAAGCTCTAAATGAGCAGTTCTTC.

The rearrangement uses TRBV19 and TRBJ1-2, with 12 bases identical to TRBD1. Germline lookup yields CDR1 LNHDA and CDR2 SQIVND (reference sequence). The CDR3 covers 16 residues. With V trimmed by 6 bases and J by 2 bases, 7 bases remained unmatched. CDR3 region: CASRLPGQGANYGYTF. In DNA, the CDR3 is TGTGCCAGTAGGCTCCCGGGACAGGGGGCCAACTATGGCTACACCTTC.

The J gene is TRBJ1-2, the V gene TRBV7-2; D gene uncertain. The germline CDR1 and CDR2 sequences are SGHTA and FQGNSA. The CDR3 contains 16 residues. V lost 4 bases and J 1 base, leaving 16 bases between the germline ends. The CDR3 sequence is CASSSPSLENNYGYTF. The CDR3 bases are TGTGCCAGCAGCTCCCCCTCGCTGGAGAATAACTATGGCTACACCTTC.

The chain has TRBV9 and TRBJ1-5; D uncertain. Per the germline V gene, CDR1 is SGDLS and CDR2 is YYNGEE. The CDR3 length is 14 residues. V was trimmed by 3 bases and J by 1 base, leaving 8 bases between them. CDR3 region: CASSGAFSNQPQHF. The DNA of the CDR3 is TGTGCCAGCAGCGGGGCCTTCAGCAATCAGCCCCAGCATTTT.

This clone was seen a handful of times. V is TRBV28 and J is TRBJ2-7; D is possibly TRBD1 (7 bases). Trimming took 6 bases from V and 4 from J, leaving 22 bases between them. Germline CDR1 MDHEN, CDR2 SYDVKM. The CDR3 contains 16 residues. The CDR3 sequence is CASSTYGRGVKYEQYF. The CDR3 DNA follows: TGTGCCAGCAGCACTTACGGCAGGGGGGTGAAGTACGAGCAGTACTTC.